These T cell receptor beta chains were read from a single sample in a study of T cells in Graves' hyperthyroidism and ophthalmopathy. TCRdb independently ran MiXCR on the multiplex PCR reads; one entry per CDR3 protein. This sample carries approximately 710,000 distinct CDR3 sequences, approximately 15% of them seen once, and the ten largest clones take about 16%. The sequencing sample was made of blood. These receptors all come from a man between 45 and 60 years old with Graves' hyperthyroidism. The CDR3 runs from the conserved cysteine through the conserved F or W. Fields, in order: V gene, D gene, clone size, J gene, CDR3 protein, CDR3 DNA. A D gene is named only where the DNA matches it firmly. Rows may omit the clone size; those that give it use once, few, many or a size class.

v_call: TRBV20-1; d_call: .; clone_size: many; j_call: TRBJ2-5; cdr3_aa: CSARGAGTVQETQYF; cdr3_nt: TGCAGTGCTAGAGGAGCAGGGACCGTCCAAGAGACCCAGTACTTC
v_call: TRBV29-1; d_call: TRBD1; clone_size: few; j_call: TRBJ2-7; cdr3_aa: CSGENPGQGTLTYEQYF; cdr3_nt: TGCAGCGGAGAAAACCCTGGACAGGGAACACTTACCTACGAGCAGTACTTC
v_call: TRBV24-1; d_call: .; clone_size: .; j_call: TRBJ2-2; cdr3_aa: CATSETVITGELFF; cdr3_nt: TGTGCCACCTCCGAGACAGTTATCACCGGGGAGCTGTTTTTT
v_call: TRBV5-6; d_call: TRBD1; clone_size: many; j_call: TRBJ2-7; cdr3_aa: CASSSTGGLHEQYF; cdr3_nt: TGTGCCAGCAGCTCGACAGGGGGCCTTCACGAGCAGTACTTC
v_call: TRBV3-1; d_call: TRBD2; clone_size: many; j_call: TRBJ2-7; cdr3_aa: CASSQELAGGPGHEQYF; cdr3_nt: TGTGCCAGCAGCCAAGAACTAGCGGGAGGGCCAGGGCACGAGCAGTACTTC
v_call: TRBV18; d_call: .; clone_size: .; j_call: TRBJ1-2; cdr3_aa: CASSPYEEAVYGYTF; cdr3_nt: TGTGCCAGCTCACCCTACGAAGAGGCAGTCTATGGCTACACCTTC
v_call: TRBV6-1; d_call: .; clone_size: many; j_call: TRBJ2-7; cdr3_aa: CASSPSGQGHEQYF; cdr3_nt: TGTGCCAGCAGTCCCTCGGGCCAAGGCCACGAGCAGTACTTC
v_call: TRBV7-2; d_call: .; clone_size: many; j_call: TRBJ2-3; cdr3_aa: CASSLARDFSDTQYF; cdr3_nt: TGTGCCAGCAGCTTAGCGAGGGACTTCTCAGATACGCAGTATTTT
v_call: TRBV12-3/TRBV12-4; d_call: .; clone_size: many; j_call: TRBJ1-4; cdr3_aa: CASSLRTATNEKLFF; cdr3_nt: TGTGCCAGCAGTTTAAGGACTGCAACTAATGAAAAACTGTTTTTT
v_call: TRBV2; d_call: TRBD2; clone_size: many; j_call: TRBJ2-1; cdr3_aa: CASSDASGRGEQFF; cdr3_nt: TGTGCCAGCAGTGACGCTAGCGGGAGAGGTGAGCAGTTCTTC
v_call: TRBV28; d_call: TRBD1; clone_size: .; j_call: TRBJ1-5; cdr3_aa: CASNKRTGVWEPQHF; cdr3_nt: TGTGCCAGCAACAAACGAACAGGGGTTTGGGAGCCCCAGCATTTT
v_call: TRBV12-3/TRBV12-4; d_call: .; clone_size: many; j_call: TRBJ2-1; cdr3_aa: CASRLSYNEQFF; cdr3_nt: TGTGCCAGCAGACTTTCCTACAATGAGCAGTTCTTC
v_call: TRBV27; d_call: .; clone_size: .; j_call: TRBJ2-7; cdr3_aa: CASSLMKDGGYEQYF; cdr3_nt: TGTGCCAGCAGTTTAATGAAAGACGGAGGCTACGAGCAGTACTTC
v_call: TRBV5-1; d_call: TRBD2; clone_size: .; j_call: TRBJ2-3; cdr3_aa: CASSKGLAGEVSDTQYF; cdr3_nt: TGCGCCAGCAGCAAAGGACTAGCGGGAGAGGTATCAGATACGCAGTATTTT
v_call: TRBV12-3/TRBV12-4; d_call: TRBD1; clone_size: once; j_call: TRBJ1-2; cdr3_aa: CASMGTDPFYGYTF; cdr3_nt: TGTGCCAGCATGGGGACAGATCCTTTCTATGGCTACACCTTC
v_call: TRBV4-3; d_call: .; clone_size: few; j_call: TRBJ2-1; cdr3_aa: CASSPSSLLYNEQFF; cdr3_nt: TGCGCCAGCAGCCCTTCTAGCCTACTCTACAATGAGCAGTTCTTC
v_call: TRBV27; d_call: .; clone_size: .; j_call: TRBJ2-7; cdr3_aa: CASSLGVFSYEQYF; cdr3_nt: TGTGCCAGCAGTCTAGGGGTTTTCTCCTACGAGCAGTACTTC
v_call: TRBV12-3/TRBV12-4; d_call: TRBD1; clone_size: many; j_call: TRBJ2-5; cdr3_aa: CASSSAGTGGRETQYF; cdr3_nt: TGTGCCAGCAGTTCCGCCGGGACAGGGGGTAGAGAGACCCAGTACTTC
v_call: TRBV10-2; d_call: TRBD1; clone_size: few; j_call: TRBJ1-5; cdr3_aa: CASRVAGTGNQPQHF; cdr3_nt: TGCGCCAGCAGAGTAGCCGGGACAGGGAATCAGCCCCAGCATTTT
v_call: TRBV7-2; d_call: TRBD1; clone_size: many; j_call: TRBJ1-2; cdr3_aa: CASSSGTGSYYGYTF; cdr3_nt: TGTGCCAGCAGCTCCGGGACAGGGTCGTACTATGGCTACACCTTC
v_call: TRBV7-2; d_call: TRBD1; clone_size: many; j_call: TRBJ2-7; cdr3_aa: CASSPTPDRARYEQYF; cdr3_nt: TGTGCCAGCAGCCCAACCCCGGACAGGGCAAGGTACGAGCAGTACTTC
v_call: TRBV2; d_call: TRBD2; clone_size: many; j_call: TRBJ2-3; cdr3_aa: CASSGTSGTSADTQYF; cdr3_nt: TGTGCCAGCAGTGGGACTAGCGGGACTTCTGCAGATACGCAGTATTTT
v_call: TRBV6-5; d_call: TRBD1; clone_size: .; j_call: TRBJ2-7; cdr3_aa: CASSYWDRSYEQYF; cdr3_nt: TGTGCCAGCAGTTACTGGGACAGAAGCTACGAGCAGTACTTC
v_call: TRBV2; d_call: TRBD2; clone_size: .; j_call: TRBJ2-1; cdr3_aa: CASSGTSARGNEQFF; cdr3_nt: TGTGCCAGCAGCGGGACTAGCGCCCGGGGCAATGAGCAGTTCTTC
v_call: TRBV30; d_call: .; clone_size: .; j_call: TRBJ2-5; cdr3_aa: CAWSRVETQYF; cdr3_nt: TGTGCCTGGAGCAGGGTGGAGACCCAGTACTTC
v_call: TRBV9; d_call: TRBD2; clone_size: .; j_call: TRBJ2-1; cdr3_aa: CASSPGLAQDNEQFF; cdr3_nt: TGTGCCAGCAGCCCCGGACTAGCACAAGACAATGAGCAGTTCTTC